This TCR beta chain was observed in a study of regulatory T cells in long-lasting Graves disease. The CDR3 extends over 15 amino acids. With 4 bases clipped from V and 3 bases from J, the junction kept 9 bases outside the gene matches. Germline V gene sequence: CDR1 SGDLS, CDR2 YYNGEE. Researchers made TCR beta libraries by using iRepertoire HTBI primers and running Arm-PCR on CDR3 regions. TCRdb re-called the multiplex PCR reads through MiXCR, storing one row per CDR3 protein. Of approximately 350,000 distinct CDR3 sequences in the sample, roughly 17% are singletons; the top ten hold around 20%. Broader study findings: Relative to newly diagnosed Graves' patients, persistent ones had lower TCR diversity.

Sample time point: newly diagnosed GD, antithyroid drugs for less than 3 months. PBMC-extracted RNA yielded the TCR library. For this clonotype: Antigen unknown.

Another study also made use of these data, one on T cells in Graves' hyperthyroidism and ophthalmopathy. That paper notes: Stability of Graves' hyperthyroidism was defined as absent ophthalmopathy progression within 18 months. The diagnoses drew upon clinical symptoms, serum thyroxine and TRAb, thyroid ultrasound and orbital computed tomography. Before onset, by a median of around 6.4 months, the model predicted ophthalmopathy.

The source is a woman younger than 30 with Graves disease. Material: peripheral blood mononuclear cells (PBMCs), obtained at new diagnosis, from a patient treated with antithyroid drugs. The V and J genes are TRBV9 and TRBJ1-1, with 7 bases aligning to TRBD1. In nucleotides, the CDR3 is TGTGCCAGCAGCATAGGGGGCGGGAAGCACACTGAAGCTTTCTTT. Translation: CASSIGGGKHTEAFF.